One and the same sample provided the 31 T cell receptor beta chains below, sequenced in a study of blood T cell repertoires in COVID-19. TCRdb's table, derived via immunoSEQ multiplex PCR, lists solely in-frame clones and lacks some. The table lists around 130,000 clones, around three quarters of them singletons. The sample consisted of peripheral blood. These receptors all stem from a human donor in a cohort sampled during active COVID-19.

CDR3 protein: CASSVMTGDNEQFF. CDR3 DNA: TGTGCCAGCAGCGTGATGACAGGCGACAATGAGCAGTTCTTC. The J gene is TRBJ2-1, the V gene TRBV14; perhaps TRBD1 as D (6 bases). There are 14 residues in the CDR3. V dropped 5 bases and J dropped 5 bases, with 13 bases sitting between them. The germline CDR1 and CDR2 sequences are SGHDN and FVKESK.

V usage is TRBV11-2 and J usage is TRBJ2-3, with TRBD1 as a possible D gene (5 bases). This CDR3 has 14 amino acids. Germline V lookup: CDR1 SGHAT, CDR2 FQNNGV. V was cut by 3 bases and J by 0 bases, with 7 bases left in between. CDR3 in DNA: TGTGCCAGCAGCTTGGACATCAGCACAGATACGCAGTATTTT. It translates to CASSLDISTDTQYF.

This clone was counted a single time. The J gene is TRBJ2-7, the V gene TRBV7-2; 7 bases are a match to TRBD2. The junction had 2 bases not matched to a gene; V was cut back by 1 base and J by 2 bases. CDR3 size: 14 residues. Germline assignment: CDR1 SGHTA and CDR2 FQGNSA. CDR3 in DNA: TGTGCCAGCAGCTTAGATGCGGGGGCCTACGAGCAGTACTTC. This gives the protein CASSLDAGAYEQYF.

This clone was found many times. This chain joins TRBV19 and TRBJ1-4; D call uncertain. Trimming stripped 1 base from V and 9 bases from J, with 6 bases between. CDR3 length equals 12 residues. CDR1 is LNHDA, CDR2 SQIVND, per germline (reference sequence). The CDR3 loop reads CASSIGGKKLFF. CDR3 nucleotides: TGTGCCAGTAGTATAGGTGGCAAAAAACTGTTTTTT.

The chain joins TRBV10-3 to TRBJ1-6, with D perhaps TRBD1 (5 bases). Germline V gene sequence: CDR1 ENHRY, CDR2 SYGVKD. V lost 3 bases and J 6 bases, leaving 9 bases between the germline ends. The length of the CDR3 is 14 residues. This CDR3 reads CAISESQGNSPLHF. The CDR3 DNA follows: TGTGCCATCAGTGAAAGTCAGGGTAATTCACCCCTCCACTTT.

V gene TRBV7-8 combines with J gene TRBJ2-7; a weak D match, TRBD1 (6 bases). V was trimmed by 5 bases and J by 2 bases, leaving 13 bases between them. The CDR3 runs to 14 residues. The V gene's germline CDR1 is SGHVS and CDR2 FQNEAQ. The CDR3 DNA is TGTGCCAGCAGCACCCGACAGGACCCCTACGAGCAGTACTTC. It specifies CASSTRQDPYEQYF.

V is TRBV2 and J is TRBJ1-1; the D gene is possibly TRBD1 (5 bases). V lost 6 bases to trimming and J lost 1 base, with 6 bases between them. Germline V gives CDR1 SNHLY, CDR2 FYNNEI. The CDR3 is 12 residues long. The CDR3 region is CASRGGNTEAFF. CDR3 DNA sequence: TGTGCCAGCAGGGGGGGGAACACTGAAGCTTTCTTT.

For the CDR3, the DNA is TGTGCCAGCAGCGTAGCGGGGGGGCAGTACGAGCAGTACTTC. It translates to CASSVAGGQYEQYF. The chain couples TRBV9 to TRBJ2-7, with TRBD2 matching over 8 bases. Germline lookup yields CDR1 SGDLS and CDR2 YYNGEE. V lost 0 bases and J lost 4; bases outside the gene matches: 3. The CDR3 loop spans 14 amino acids.

V and J are TRBV4-1 and TRBJ2-7; 9 positions match TRBD1. The CDR3 extends over 15 amino acids. Germline lookup yields CDR1 MGHRA and CDR2 YSYEKL. Trimming removed 6 bases from V and 7 bases from J; junction bases left unmatched: 13. This CDR3 reads CASSGGGQGPWEQYF. The CDR3, as DNA: TGCGCCAGCAGTGGGGGAGGACAGGGGCCTTGGGAGCAGTACTTC.

This clone showed up just a few times. V usage is TRBV2 and J usage is TRBJ1-4; D is ambiguous. CDR3 size: 12 residues. Germline CDR1 and CDR2: SNHLY and FYNNEI. Trimming pared 5 bases from V and 5 bases from J, leaving 6 bases between. CDR3 in DNA: TGTGCCAGCAGTCCAATGAATGAAAAACTGTTTTTT. Translated: CASSPMNEKLFF.

Only one count was recorded for this clone. The rearrangement joins TRBV6-5 to TRBJ2-5; 9 bases fit TRBD2. V was pared by 9 bases and J by 5 bases, with 10 bases of the junction left unmatched. The germline V gene has CDR1 MNHEY and CDR2 SVGAGI. The CDR3 covers 14 residues. CDR3 protein: CASYPGLAGETQYF. In nucleotides, the CDR3 is TGTGCCAGTTACCCGGGACTAGCTGGGGAGACCCAGTACTTC.

The rearrangement links TRBV5-1 to TRBJ1-2; D remains ambiguous. Deletions cut 0 bases from V and 0 bases from J, with 6 bases between. CDR3 length: 14 amino acids. In germline, CDR1 is SGHRS, CDR2 YFSETQ. In DNA form, the CDR3 reads TGCGCCAGCAGCTTGGAAGCGTCTAACTATGGCTACACCTTC. Amino acids: CASSLEASNYGYTF.

This clone was detected a few times. The CDR3 sequence is CASSFRTYNEQFF. CDR3 in DNA: TGTGCCAGCAGTTTCCGTACCTACAATGAGCAGTTCTTC. The rearrangement joins TRBV27 to TRBJ2-1; D uncertain. This CDR3 is built from 13 residues. The ends were cut back, 3 bases at V and 2 bases at J, with 5 bases in the middle. Germline V gene lookup returns CDR1 MNHEY and CDR2 SMNVEV (reference sequence).

V is TRBV3-1 (or the pseudogene TRBV3-2) and J is TRBJ1-2, with a weak D call TRBD1 (5 bases). Trimming stripped 0 bases from V and 8 bases from J, with 10 bases between. The CDR3 runs to 13 residues. From germline, CDR1 is LGHDT and CDR2 YNNKEL (reference sequence). Written as DNA, the CDR3 is TGTGCCAGCAGCCAAGATAGGCGGGGCGGCTACACCTTC. Its translation is CASSQDRRGGYTF.

J is TRBJ1-4 and V is TRBV11-2; D is uncertain. This CDR3 has 14 residues. With 1 base removed from V and 7 bases from J, the gap between germline ends came to 10 bases. Germline CDR1 and CDR2: SGHAT and FQNNGV. The CDR3 loop is CASSLGASGEKLFF. CDR3 bases: TGTGCCAGCAGCTTAGGCGCCTCCGGTGAAAAACTGTTTTTT.

The rearrangement joins TRBV6-5 to TRBJ2-7, with D tentatively TRBD1 (5 bases). This CDR3 is built from 12 residues. The germline V gene has CDR1 MNHEY and CDR2 SVGAGI. Trimming took off 2 bases at V and 7 bases at J, with 9 bases between the two ends. CDR3: CASSYDSREQYF. CDR3 nucleotide sequence: TGTGCCAGCAGTTACGACAGTCGGGAGCAGTACTTC.

This chain uses TRBV7-8 with TRBJ2-7; 8 bases are shared with TRBD2. Germline V gene lookup returns CDR1 SGHVS and CDR2 FQNEAQ. The V segment lost 2 bases and the J segment 3 bases; nucleotides outside the gene matches: 15. The CDR3 contains 18 residues. CDR3 in amino acids: CASSLKPGGARLSYEQYF. DNA for the CDR3: TGTGCCAGCAGCTTAAAGCCCGGGGGGGCCAGATTGAGCTACGAGCAGTACTTC.

This clone was observed many times. The chain couples TRBV7-8 to TRBJ1-2, with D maybe TRBD1 (5 bases). The CDR3 totals 14 residues. The germline CDR1 and CDR2 sequences are SGHVS and FQNEAQ. Trimming took 1 base from V and 6 from J, leaving 12 bases between them. The CDR3 DNA follows: TGTGCCAGCAGCTTAGTAGGAGGGGCTGATGGCTACACCTTC. Translated: CASSLVGGADGYTF.

V and J are TRBV5-1 and TRBJ1-2; 9 bases line up with TRBD1. The V gene end was trimmed by 4 bases and the J gene end by 2 bases; junction bases not matched to a gene: 6. The CDR3 is 15 amino acids. From germline, CDR1 is SGHRS and CDR2 YFSETQ. For the CDR3, the DNA is TGCGCCAGCAGCCCCATGGGACAGGGCAACTATGGCTACACCTTC. Amino acids: CASSPMGQGNYGYTF.

V is TRBV12-5 and J is TRBJ2-5, with 7 bases fitting TRBD2. With 0 bases clipped from V and 3 bases from J, the junction kept 7 bases outside the gene matches. CDR1 and CDR2 (germline): LGHNT, FRNRAP. The CDR3 is 16 amino acids. CDR3 loop: CASGLVVGGVKETQYF. The CDR3 DNA sequence: TGTGCTAGTGGTTTGGTCGTGGGGGGGGTTAAAGAGACCCAGTACTTC.

Only one count was recorded for this clone. V usage is TRBV12-3 or TRBV12-4 and J usage is TRBJ1-1, with D perhaps matching TRBD1 (5 bases). V lost 3 bases and J lost 4, with 9 bases in between. The CDR3 runs to 13 residues. CDR3: CASSLTAFTEAFF. CDR3 DNA sequence: TGTGCCAGCAGTTTGACAGCTTTCACTGAAGCTTTCTTT.

The V and J genes are TRBV24-1 and TRBJ1-1, with D maybe TRBD1 (5 bases). V lost 6 bases, J lost 4 bases, and 11 bases lay in between. The CDR3 is 13 amino acids. Germline V gene data show CDR1 as KGHDR and CDR2 as SFDVKD. DNA of the CDR3: TGTGCCACCAGTCCCGGGGGGGGCACTGAAGCTTTCTTT. It translates to CATSPGGGTEAFF.

The V and J genes are TRBV2 and TRBJ2-5, with TRBD2 matching over 15 bases. J gave up 0 bases and V 1 base, and 6 bases lay outside the gene matches. The CDR3 totals 19 residues. CDR1 and CDR2 from the germline V gene are SNHLY and FYNNEI. Written as DNA, the CDR3 is TGTGCCAGCAGTGAAGGGACTAGCGGGGGGGCCTGGTACCAAGAGACCCAGTACTTC. It codes for CASSEGTSGGAWYQETQYF.

This chain joins TRBV28 and TRBJ1-4; a weak D match, TRBD1 (6 bases). Germline V gives CDR1 MDHEN, CDR2 SYDVKM. CDR3 length equals 14 residues. The ends were cut back, 6 bases at V and 4 bases at J, with 12 bases in the middle. Here the CDR3 DNA reads TGTGCCAGCAGGCGGGGGCGCGGTAATGAAAAACTGTTTTTT. Residues: CASRRGRGNEKLFF.

The rearrangement joins TRBV11-2 to TRBJ2-5; D is undetermined. Looked up from germline, CDR1 is SGHAT and CDR2 is FQNNGV. The CDR3 contains 13 residues. V was clipped by 8 bases and J by 5 bases, with 15 bases between them. The CDR3 coding sequence is TGTGCCAGCGGTACCGCGTTCAGGGAGACCCAGTACTTC. It is translated as CASGTAFRETQYF.

CDR3 nucleotide sequence: TGTGCCAGCAGCTTAGCGGGACAGGGGATAGATCAGCCCCAGCATTTT. Translated, it gives CASSLAGQGIDQPQHF. V usage is TRBV7-9 and J usage is TRBJ1-5, with 10 bases lining up with TRBD1. The CDR3 has 16 amino acids. J gave up 5 bases and V 0 bases, and 4 bases lay outside the gene matches. Germline CDR1 reads SEHNR; CDR2 reads FQNEAQ (reference sequence).

The chain carries TRBV6-6 and TRBJ1-2; D gene unclear. The CDR3 is made up of 13 amino acids. CDR1 and CDR2 from the germline V gene are MNHNY and SVGAGI (reference sequence). Trimming took 7 bases from V and 0 from J, leaving 9 bases between them. Here the CDR3 reads CASIPDPNYGYTF. The CDR3 DNA sequence: TGTGCCAGCATACCAGATCCTAACTATGGCTACACCTTC.

The rearrangement uses TRBV6-6 and TRBJ1-4; a possible D gene is TRBD1 (5 bases). CDR1 and CDR2 from the germline V gene are MNHNY and SVGAGI (reference sequence). V was clipped by 2 bases and J by 0 bases, with 10 bases between them. This CDR3 has 16 amino acids. The CDR3 DNA is TGTGCCAGCAGTTACACTGACAGTGCAACTAATGAAAAACTGTTTTTT. Encoded protein: CASSYTDSATNEKLFF.

This clone was observed a handful of times. The chain joins TRBV7-9 to TRBJ1-6; possibly TRBD1 for D (6 bases). Trimming shortened V by 5 bases and J by 7 bases, and 18 bases separated the two germline ends. The CDR3 runs 16 residues. The germline CDR1 and CDR2 sequences are SEHNR and FQNEAQ (reference sequence). The DNA for the CDR3 is TGTGCCAGCAGCGCCACAGCCCCAGGGACAAATTCACCCCTCCACTTT. Translation gives CASSATAPGTNSPLHF.

The J gene is TRBJ2-7, the V gene TRBV7-8; D is uncertain. The germline V gene has CDR1 SGHVS and CDR2 FQNEAQ. V shed 5 bases and J shed 3 bases, with 5 bases lying between them. CDR3 length: 11 amino acids. The CDR3 DNA reads TGTGCCAGCAGCGCAGACTACGAGCAGTACTTC. This encodes CASSADYEQYF.

This clone was recorded a few times. The chain links TRBV30 to TRBJ1-6; D call uncertain. The CDR3 contains 13 residues. CDR1 is GTSNPN and CDR2 is SVGIG in the germline V gene (reference sequence). Trimming left V 2 bases short and J 6 bases short, with 8 bases between. The CDR3 nucleotides read TGTGCCTGGAGTATGGCGGGTAATTCACCCCTCCACTTT. It specifies CAWSMAGNSPLHF.